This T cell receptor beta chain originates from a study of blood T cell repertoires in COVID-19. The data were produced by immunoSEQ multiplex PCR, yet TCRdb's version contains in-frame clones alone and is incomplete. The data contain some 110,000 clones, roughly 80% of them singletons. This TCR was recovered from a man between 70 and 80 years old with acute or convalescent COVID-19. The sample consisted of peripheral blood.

In nucleotides, the CDR3 is TGTGCCACCAGTGAGCCAGGACAGGCTGAGCAGTTCTTC. Translation gives CATSEPGQAEQFF. The chain uses TRBV24-1 and TRBJ2-1, with TRBD1 identical over 7 bases. The CDR3 covers 13 residues. Germline CDR1 and CDR2: KGHDR and SFDVKD. After removal of 4 bases from V and 9 bases from J, the junction contained 5 bases not matched to a gene.